A single TCR beta chain is shown here with its context. The length of the CDR3 is 21 residues. Germline V gene data show CDR1 as SGHRS and CDR2 as YFSETQ. V gave up 4 bases and J gave up 3 bases, with 34 bases separating them. The data are from a study of cytomegalovirus exposure and HLA in healthy donors. PCR involved 60 Vbeta and 13 Jbeta primers. Generated by immunoSEQ multiplex PCR, the TCRdb table keeps only in-frame clones and is missing some. The table has 90,000 to 150,000 clones, about three quarters seen once. The source is a female donor in good health and CMV-seronegative. The sample taken for sequencing was PBMCs. The chain carries TRBV5-1 and TRBJ1-1; tentative D call: TRBD1 (6 bases). The CDR3 protein is CASSAGRGQMLARLLDTEAFF. CDR3 DNA sequence: TGCGCCAGCAGCGCCGGGAGGGGACAAATGCTGGCGAGGTTACTAGACACTGAAGCTTTCTTT. The full variable domain, with the rest looked up from reference TRBV5-1 and TRBJ1-1, is KAGVTQTPRYLIKTRGQQVTLSCSPISGHRSVSWYQQTPGQGLQFLFEYFSETQRNKGNFPGRFSGRQFSNSRSEMNVSTLELGDSALYLCASSAGRGQMLARLLDTEAFFGQGTRLTVV.